The clone carrying this TCR beta chain turned up a few times. With V trimmed by 3 bases and J by 4 bases, 4 bases remained unmatched. The germline gives CDR1 SGHDT, CDR2 YYEEEE. This CDR3 is 14 amino acids long. This record comes from a study of beta chain features in type 1 diabetes. The overall study: All samples yielded some 110 million examined sorted cells.

TCRB transcripts that were expressed got sequenced, as all of the isolated RNA had been reverse transcribed. Sequenced by immunoSEQ multiplex PCR; TCRdb stores in-frame clones only, minus some. The sample lists fewer than 650,000 clones, around 16% occurring once. The sequenced material came from naive CD4+ T cells from blood. This TCR was recovered from a man younger than 35 in good health. V gene TRBV5-6 combines with J gene TRBJ1-5; 7 bases map to TRBD1. This chain's CDR3 is CASSSDRINQPQHF. CDR3 DNA sequence: TGTGCCAGCAGCTCGGACAGGATTAATCAGCCCCAGCATTTT.